This T cell receptor beta chain stems from a study of tissue T cells after allogeneic stem cell transplantation. This clone occurred a few times. Genes and germline come from the mouse. The read is 1 residue too short to cover the CDR3 end, so that end is filled in from the germline J gene. The CDR3 spans 14 residues. V lost 0 bases to trimming and J lost 9 bases; unmatched junction nucleotides: 4. The germline V gene encodes CDR1 SNHLY and CDR2 FYNGKV (reference sequence). Some clones are missing from TCRdb's copy, which holds only in-frame ones; the method was immunoSEQ multiplex PCR. The sample consists of 6,500 to 8,000 clones, about 50% of them appearing once. Time point denoted: mouse harvest day 7 after allogeneic transplant. Mouse grafts combined 10^7 T-cell-depleted bone marrow cells with 10^6 splenic CD5+ T cells. This mouse GVHD model was MHC-mismatched B6 to BALB/c, profiled day 7 or 14.

The V and J genes are TRBV3 and TRBJ1-1, with TRBD1 matching 10 bases. Sequencing input: gut tissue. The clonotype comes from a female BALB/c mouse given C57BL/6 T cells with graft-versus-host disease after an allogeneic hematopoietic cell transplant. Partial CDR3 DNA: TGTGCCAGCAGCTTAGCGCGGGGACAGGGGAAAGTCTTC. Protein product: CASSLARGQGKVF. The whole CDR3 protein is CASSLARGQGKVFF.